The clone carrying this TCR beta chain was observed many times. This entry belongs to a study of identical twins. TCRdb recomputed calls from the 5' RACE reads with MiXCR, one row per CDR3 protein. The sample holds approximately 890,000 distinct CDR3 sequences; about 12% are singletons and the top ten take around 1.5%. All donors were healthy Caucasians. Germline lookup yields CDR1 KGHDR and CDR2 SFDVKD. This CDR3 is 16 amino acids long. V lost 3 bases to trimming and J lost 0 bases, with 10 bases between them. These records were also assigned to another study, of yellow fever vaccine responses in identical twins.

The sample was PBMCs. The J gene is TRBJ2-2, the V gene TRBV24-1, with D perhaps matching TRBD2 (6 bases). The TCR originated in a woman younger than 35 in good health. The CDR3 loop is CATSDPGLPNTGELFF. The CDR3 coding sequence is TGTGCCACCAGTGATCCGGGACTTCCGAACACCGGGGAGCTGTTTTTT.